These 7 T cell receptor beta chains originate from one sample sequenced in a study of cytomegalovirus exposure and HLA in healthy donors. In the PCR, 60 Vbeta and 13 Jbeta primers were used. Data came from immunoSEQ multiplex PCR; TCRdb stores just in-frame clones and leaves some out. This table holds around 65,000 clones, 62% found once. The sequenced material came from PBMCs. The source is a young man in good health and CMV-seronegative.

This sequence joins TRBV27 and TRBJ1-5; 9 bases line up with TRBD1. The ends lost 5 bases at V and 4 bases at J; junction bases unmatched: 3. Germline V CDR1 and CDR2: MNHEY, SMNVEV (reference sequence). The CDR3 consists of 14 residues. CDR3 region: CASSTGQGNQPQHF. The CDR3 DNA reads TGTGCCAGCAGTACCGGACAGGGGAATCAGCCCCAGCATTTT.

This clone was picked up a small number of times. CDR3: CASSAKGAVRTDTQYF. The CDR3 region has the DNA TGTGCCAGCAGTGCCAAAGGAGCGGTCCGCACAGATACGCAGTATTTT. The chain combines TRBV6-1 with TRBJ2-3; the D gene is possibly TRBD2 (5 bases). Germline V lookup: CDR1 MNHNS, CDR2 SASEGT. The CDR3 length is 16 residues. V was trimmed by 4 bases and J by 1 base, leaving 15 bases between them.

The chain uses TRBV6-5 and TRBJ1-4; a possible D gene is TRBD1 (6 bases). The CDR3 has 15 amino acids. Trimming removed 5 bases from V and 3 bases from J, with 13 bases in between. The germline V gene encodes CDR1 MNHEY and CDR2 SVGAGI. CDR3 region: CASSQEQGSNEKLFF. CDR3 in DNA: TGTGCCAGCAGTCAAGAACAGGGATCTAATGAAAAACTGTTTTTT.

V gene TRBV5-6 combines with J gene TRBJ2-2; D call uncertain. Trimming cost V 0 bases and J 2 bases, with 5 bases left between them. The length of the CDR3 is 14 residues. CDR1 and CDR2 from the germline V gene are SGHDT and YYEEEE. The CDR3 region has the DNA TGTGCCAGCAGCTTGGTATATAACACCGGGGAGCTGTTTTTT. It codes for CASSLVYNTGELFF.

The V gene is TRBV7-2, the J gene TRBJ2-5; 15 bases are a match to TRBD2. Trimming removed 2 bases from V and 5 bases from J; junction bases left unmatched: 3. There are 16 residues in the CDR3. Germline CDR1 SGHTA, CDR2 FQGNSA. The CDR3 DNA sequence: TGTGCCAGCAGCTTACGGACTAGCGGGGGGGCGGAGACCCAGTACTTC. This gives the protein CASSLRTSGGAETQYF. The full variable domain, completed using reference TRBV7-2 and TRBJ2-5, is GAGVSQSPSNKVTEKGKDVELRCDPISGHTALYWYRQSLGQGLEFLIYFQGNSAPDKSGLPSDRFSAERTGGSVSTLTIQRTQQEDSAVYLCASSLRTSGGAETQYFGPGTRLLVL.

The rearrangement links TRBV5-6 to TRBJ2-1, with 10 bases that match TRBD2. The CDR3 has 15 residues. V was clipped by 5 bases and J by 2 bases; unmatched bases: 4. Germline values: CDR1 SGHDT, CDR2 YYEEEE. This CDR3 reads CASRNSGGPYNEQFF. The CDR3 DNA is TGTGCCAGCAGGAATAGCGGGGGGCCCTACAATGAGCAGTTCTTC.

The CDR3: CSVETGTDTQYF. The CDR3 coding sequence is TGCAGCGTTGAAACAGGCACAGATACGCAGTATTTT. The chain carries TRBV29-1 and TRBJ2-3; no clear D gene. V was cut by 2 bases and J by 1 base, with 4 bases left in between. CDR1 is SQVTM, CDR2 ANQGSEA, per germline. The CDR3 sequence is 12 residues long.